Sequencing of this TCR beta chain was carried out in a study of cytomegalovirus exposure and HLA in healthy donors. General observations from the study: V- and J-gene trimming in TCR beta was tied to a missense DCLRE1C variant by an analysis performed later. Reports state that TCR beta sequences accurately predicted most subjects' HLA-A and HLA-B alleles.

Points on this clone: The antigen remains undetermined.

Amplification used 60 Vbeta primers and 13 Jbeta primers. This table comes from immunoSEQ multiplex PCR, and its TCRdb copy is limited to in-frame clones, with some not included. The sample carries 45,000 to 70,000 clones, roughly 80% recorded once. The receptor comes from a young man in good health and CMV-seronegative. The sequencing sample was made of PBMCs.

CDR3 region: CASSFRLAVEQFF. CDR3 in DNA: TGTGCCAGCAGCTTTAGACTAGCAGTTGAGCAGTTCTTC. The J gene is TRBJ2-1, the V gene TRBV7-2, with TRBD2 matching over 7 bases. The CDR3 runs to 13 residues. Germline CDR1 is SGHTA and CDR2 is FQGNSA. Trimming cost V 3 bases and J 9 bases; bases outside gene matches: 5.